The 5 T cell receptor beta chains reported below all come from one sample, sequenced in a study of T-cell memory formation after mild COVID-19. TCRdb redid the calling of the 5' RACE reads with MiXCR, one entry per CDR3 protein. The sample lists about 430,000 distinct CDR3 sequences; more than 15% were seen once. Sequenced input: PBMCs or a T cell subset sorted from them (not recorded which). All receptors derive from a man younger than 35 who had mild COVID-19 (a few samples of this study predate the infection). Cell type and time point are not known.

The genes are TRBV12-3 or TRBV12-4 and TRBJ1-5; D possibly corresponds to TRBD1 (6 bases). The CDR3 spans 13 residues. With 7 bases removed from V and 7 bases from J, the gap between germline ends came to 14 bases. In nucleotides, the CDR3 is TGTGCCAGCAACGGAGGGGGAAACCAGCCCCAGCATTTT. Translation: CASNGGGNQPQHF.

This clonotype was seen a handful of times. DNA for the CDR3: TGTGCCAGCAGCTTGGGGGACAGGGGTAGCGAGCAGTACGTC. This codes for CASSLGDRGSEQYV. The chain joins TRBV5-5 to TRBJ2-7, with TRBD1 identical over 10 bases. This CDR3 comprises 14 residues. J was trimmed by 6 bases and V by 0 bases; bases with no gene match: 3. CDR1 and CDR2 from the germline V gene are SGHKS and YYEKEE (reference sequence).

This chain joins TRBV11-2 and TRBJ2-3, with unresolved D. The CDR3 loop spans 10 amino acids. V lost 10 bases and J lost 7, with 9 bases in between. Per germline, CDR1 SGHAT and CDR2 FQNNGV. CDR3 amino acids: CATKRNTQYF. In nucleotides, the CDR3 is TGTGCCACAAAGAGAAATACGCAGTATTTT.

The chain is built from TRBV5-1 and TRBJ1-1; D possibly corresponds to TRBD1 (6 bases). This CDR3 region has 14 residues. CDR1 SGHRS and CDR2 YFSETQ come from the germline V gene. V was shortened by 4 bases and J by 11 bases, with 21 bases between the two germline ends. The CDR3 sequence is CASSSSGGPNGAFF. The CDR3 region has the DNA TGCGCCAGCAGCAGCTCGGGGGGGCCGAACGGGGCTTTCTTT.

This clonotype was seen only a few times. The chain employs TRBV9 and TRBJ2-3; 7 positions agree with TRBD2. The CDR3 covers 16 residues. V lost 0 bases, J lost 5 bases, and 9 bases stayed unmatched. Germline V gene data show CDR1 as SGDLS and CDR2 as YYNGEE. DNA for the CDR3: TGTGCCAGCAGCGTAGTAGGGCTAGCGGAAAAAGATACGCAGTATTTT. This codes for CASSVVGLAEKDTQYF. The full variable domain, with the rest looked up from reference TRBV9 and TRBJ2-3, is DSGVTQTPKHLITATGQRVTLRCSPRSGDLSVYWYQQSLDQGLQFLIQYYNGEERAKGNILERFSAQQFPDLHSELNLSSLELGDSALYFCASSVVGLAEKDTQYFGPGTRLTVL.